Given below is one TCR beta chain in context. What it recognizes is unknown. This sample was included in a study of cytomegalovirus exposure and HLA in healthy donors. PCR involved 60 Vbeta and 13 Jbeta primers. Profiling relied on immunoSEQ multiplex PCR, and the TCRdb table lists in-frame clones only, not all of them. The sample lists 200,000 or so clones, 75% to 85% occurring once. Study-wide results and limits: Presence/absence analyses took donor sequencing depth as roughly uniform.

Sequenced: PBMCs. The TCR was taken from a woman aged 45-60 years in good health and CMV-seropositive.

In DNA, the CDR3 is TGTGCCAGCAGCAAATCAGGGAACCCCACCTACGAGCAGTACTTC. This gives the protein CASSKSGNPTYEQYF. This sequence joins TRBV11-2 and TRBJ2-7, with D possibly TRBD1 on 5 matching bases. This CDR3 is 15 amino acids long. Germline CDR1 reads SGHAT; CDR2 reads FQNNGV. Trimming removed 5 bases at V and 2 bases at J, with 16 bases between.